Presented here are 14 T cell receptor beta chains from one specimen sequenced in a study of early T cells in non-severe SARS-CoV-2 infection. TCRdb re-called the 5' RACE reads through MiXCR, storing one row per CDR3 protein. This table has 40,000 to 60,000 distinct CDR3 sequences, about 10% appearing once. Sequencing input: whole blood. The receptor set was obtained from an adult who was a healthcare worker with PCR-confirmed SARS-CoV-2 infection or an uninfected control (not recorded which).

Many counts were recorded for this clonotype. This chain connects TRBV10-2 to TRBJ1-1, with D hard to call. Germline assignment: CDR1 WSHSY and CDR2 SAAADI. The CDR3 runs to 12 residues. Trimming took off 8 bases at V and 1 base at J, with 8 bases between the two ends. CDR3 nucleotide sequence: TGCGCCAGCTGCGACCCGAACACTGAAGCTTTCTTT. It is translated as CASCDPNTEAFF.

The rearrangement links TRBV7-9 to TRBJ1-1, with 9 bases that match TRBD1. Per the germline V gene, CDR1 is SEHNR and CDR2 is FQNEAQ (reference sequence). The CDR3 spans 18 residues. V shed 0 bases, J shed 1 base, and the junction held 9 bases outside the gene matches. DNA of the CDR3: TGTGCCAGCAGCTTAGCGTCCCCGGACAGGGGTCGGAACACTGAAGCTTTCTTT. Its translation is CASSLASPDRGRNTEAFF.

This clonotype was seen a few times. The chain carries TRBV4-1 and TRBJ2-1, with TRBD2 matching 8 bases. J gave up 4 bases and V 7 bases, and 9 bases lay outside the gene matches. Germline V gene sequence: CDR1 MGHRA, CDR2 YSYEKL. This CDR3 region has 15 residues. As DNA, the CDR3 is TGCGCCAGCAACGAGGTACTAGCGGATTACAATGAGCAGTTCTTC. Translated: CASNEVLADYNEQFF.

This clonotype came up a few times. CDR3 sequence (DNA): TGTGCCAGCAACGAAGACGGGCGCGGCTACACCTTC. Translating gives CASNEDGRGYTF. The V and J genes are TRBV4-2 and TRBJ1-2; D is ambiguous. V lost 7 bases to trimming and J lost 8 bases, with 14 bases between them. The CDR3 runs to 12 residues. Germline V gives CDR1 LGHNA, CDR2 YNFKEQ.

The table lists this clonotype with a few counts. The CDR3 is CASSWLRDYEQYF. The CDR3 DNA sequence: TGCGCCAGCAGCTGGCTGCGGGACTACGAGCAGTACTTC. The chain combines TRBV5-1 with TRBJ2-7; the D gene is possibly TRBD2 (6 bases). Trimming pared 3 bases from V and 3 bases from J, leaving 10 bases between. CDR1 is SGHRS and CDR2 is YFSETQ in the germline V gene. CDR3 length: 13 residues.

This clonotype occurred a few times. The chain employs TRBV3-1 and TRBJ1-1; possibly TRBD1 for D (5 bases). Germline V gene lookup returns CDR1 LGHDT and CDR2 YNNKEL (reference sequence). Trimming took 4 bases from V and 5 from J, leaving 17 bases between them. The CDR3 spans 15 residues. CDR3 in amino acids: CASSRGGEGGTEAFF. DNA of the CDR3: TGTGCCAGCAGCCGAGGAGGGGAAGGTGGGACTGAAGCTTTCTTT.

The sample holds many counts of this clonotype. The DNA for the CDR3 is TGTGCCAGCAGGATCAGGGTCGACTATGGCTACACCTTC. Residues: CASRIRVDYGYTF. The chain has TRBV6-1 and TRBJ1-2; weak D call: TRBD1 (5 bases). CDR1 MNHNS and CDR2 SASEGT come from the germline V gene. With 6 bases removed from V and 3 bases from J, the gap between germline ends came to 11 bases. The CDR3 sequence is 13 residues long.

In its sample, this clonotype was seen many times. The chain combines TRBV11-2 with TRBJ2-3; D is unclear. In germline, CDR1 is SGHAT, CDR2 FQNNGV. The V gene lost 1 base and the J gene lost 7 bases, with 9 bases spanning the gap. The CDR3 has 13 residues. Here the CDR3 reads CASSLVGPYTQYF. The CDR3 nucleotides read TGTGCCAGCAGCTTAGTTGGGCCTTATACGCAGTATTTT.

This clonotype was seen many times. The genes are TRBV11-2 and TRBJ2-7; the D gene is possibly TRBD2 (6 bases). V lost 5 bases to trimming and J lost 5 bases, with 22 bases between them. In germline, CDR1 is SGHAT, CDR2 FQNNGV. The CDR3 is 16 amino acids. The CDR3 protein is CASSPRRLANPNEQYF. The CDR3 DNA sequence: TGTGCCAGCAGCCCCAGGCGGCTAGCGAACCCTAACGAGCAGTACTTC.

This clonotype was picked up many times. The V gene is TRBV20-1, the J gene TRBJ2-2; maybe TRBD2 (6 bases). V was clipped by 0 bases and J by 4 bases, with 15 bases between them. The CDR3 totals 16 residues. Germline lookup yields CDR1 DFQATT and CDR2 SNEGSKA (reference sequence). The CDR3 is CSARDMGGWGTGELFF. DNA of the CDR3: TGCAGTGCTAGAGATATGGGGGGATGGGGCACCGGGGAGCTGTTTTTT.

There are a few counts of this clonotype. The chain has TRBV9 and TRBJ2-1; D remains unclear. CDR1 is SGDLS, CDR2 YYNGEE, per germline. The CDR3 sequence is 15 residues long. Trimming stripped 0 bases from V and 0 bases from J, with 7 bases between. The CDR3 loop is CASSVVPGSYNEQFF. DNA of the CDR3: TGTGCCAGCAGCGTAGTCCCAGGCTCCTACAATGAGCAGTTCTTC.

This clonotype has at least ten counts. The V and J genes are TRBV7-2 and TRBJ2-3; no firm D call. Germline V gene sequence: CDR1 SGHTA, CDR2 FQGNSA. The germline V and J ends were trimmed by 3 bases and 2 bases, with 12 bases remaining between them. The CDR3 totals 15 residues. CDR3 in DNA: TGTGCCAGCAGCTTGGACCTACACCCCACAGATACGCAGTATTTT. Its translation is CASSLDLHPTDTQYF.

This clonotype was seen ten or more times. The J gene is TRBJ2-1, the V gene TRBV10-3, with no clear D. Trimming cost V 2 bases and J 3 bases, with 2 bases left between them. CDR3 length equals 12 residues. CDR1 and CDR2 from the germline V gene are ENHRY and SYGVKD. The chain's CDR3 is CAISEGYNEQFF. For the CDR3, the DNA is TGTGCCATCAGTGAGGGCTACAATGAGCAGTTCTTC.

This clonotype has at least ten counts. The rearrangement joins TRBV5-1 to TRBJ2-7; D is possibly TRBD2 (5 bases). CDR1 is SGHRS, CDR2 YFSETQ, per germline. Trimming took 5 bases from V and 0 from J, leaving 12 bases between them. This CDR3 comprises 14 residues. The CDR3 DNA reads TGCGCCAGCAGGGGTGGTGGGAGCTCCTACGAGCAGTACTTC. It encodes CASRGGGSSYEQYF.